The TCR beta chain described here comes from a study of T cells in localized non-small cell lung cancer. Findings of the study overall: Elevated blood T cell density was associated with longer overall survival.

Losses at the gene ends were 0 bases for V and 2 bases for J; bases not matched to a gene: 7. The CDR3 consists of 17 residues. CDR1 MGHRA and CDR2 YSYEKL come from the germline V gene. The table came from immunoSEQ multiplex PCR; TCRdb's copy has only in-frame clones and leaves some out. The table shows 25,000 to 30,000 clones, with 88% occurring only once. As for this clone: What it binds is unknown.

The sequencing here drew on peripheral blood, taken before any cancer treatment. The sequence was obtained from a female donor at least 60 years old with stage III squamous cell lung carcinoma. The genes are TRBV4-1 and TRBJ1-2; 9 bases line up with TRBD1. The CDR3 DNA is TGCGCCAGCAGCCAAGACTTGCGGACAGGGGAAAACTATGGCTACACCTTC. Translated, it gives CASSQDLRTGENYGYTF.